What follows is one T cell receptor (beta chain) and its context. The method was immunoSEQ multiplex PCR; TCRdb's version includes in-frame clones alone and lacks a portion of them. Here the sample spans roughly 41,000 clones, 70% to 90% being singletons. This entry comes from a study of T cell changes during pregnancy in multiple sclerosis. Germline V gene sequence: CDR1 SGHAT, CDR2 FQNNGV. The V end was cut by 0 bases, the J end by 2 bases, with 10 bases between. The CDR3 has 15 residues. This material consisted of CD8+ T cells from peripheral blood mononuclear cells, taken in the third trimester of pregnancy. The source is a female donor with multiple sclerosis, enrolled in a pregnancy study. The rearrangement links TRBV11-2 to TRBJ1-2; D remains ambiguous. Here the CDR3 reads CASSLEAHLNYGYTF. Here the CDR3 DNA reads TGTGCCAGCAGCTTAGAGGCTCACCTCAACTATGGCTACACCTTC.